The 23 T cell receptor beta chains below come from one sample, sequenced in a study of beta chain features in type 1 diabetes. The whole isolated RNA underwent reverse transcription, so sequencing captured expressed TCRB transcripts. The assay was immunoSEQ multiplex PCR, and TCRdb's table has in-frame clones only and misses some. Altogether 60,000 or so clones are present, about three fifths being singletons, with the ten largest covering about 2%. Sequences were obtained from Tregs from blood. The receptors originated from a young woman in good health.

The V gene is TRBV27, the J gene TRBJ1-1, with 8 nucleotides matching TRBD1. The CDR3 is made up of 15 amino acids. The trim removed 6 bases at V and 1 base at J, leaving 7 bases unmatched. The germline gives CDR1 MNHEY, CDR2 SMNVEV (reference sequence). The DNA of the CDR3 is TGTGCCAGCAGATTGTACAGGGGGTCGAACACTGAAGCTTTCTTT. This translates into CASRLYRGSNTEAFF.

The rearrangement links TRBV19 to TRBJ1-1, with 8 nucleotides matching TRBD1. Germline V gene lookup returns CDR1 LNHDA and CDR2 SQIVND (reference sequence). The CDR3 length is 18 residues. Trimming removed 6 bases from V and 5 bases from J; junction bases left unmatched: 20. CDR3 loop: CASSRAPRTGTSRTEAFF. The CDR3 DNA follows: TGTGCCAGTAGCCGAGCCCCCCGGACAGGGACGTCGAGGACTGAAGCTTTCTTT.

This clone has more than one count but fewer than ten. The chain carries TRBV23-1 and TRBJ1-3, with 8 bases that match TRBD1. TRBV23-1 falls under the ORF class, with uncertain function. J was trimmed by 4 bases and V by 2 bases; bases with no gene match: 7. The CDR3 totals 16 residues. CDR3 bases: TGCGCCAGCAGTCAAAATCAGGACAGGGAGGGAAACACCATATATTTT. It translates to CASSQNQDREGNTIYF.

This clone was observed a few times. This chain connects TRBV7-9 to TRBJ2-3; TRBD2 agrees at 13 bases. Germline lookup yields CDR1 SEHNR and CDR2 FQNEAQ (reference sequence). This CDR3 comprises 16 residues. V lost 5 bases and J lost 7; bases outside the gene matches: 9. The CDR3 spells CASSARTSGGVNTQYF. The DNA of the CDR3 is TGTGCCAGCAGCGCCCGGACTAGCGGGGGAGTGAATACGCAGTATTTT. The full variable domain, its missing parts supplied by reference TRBV7-9 and TRBJ2-3, is DTGVSQNPRHKITKRGQNVTFRCDPISEHNRLYWYRQTLGQGPEFLTYFQNEAQLEKSRLLSDRFSAERPKGSFSTLEIQRTEQGDSAMYLCASSARTSGGVNTQYFGPGTRLTVL.

The chain recombines TRBV6-5 with TRBJ2-7; maybe TRBD1 (6 bases). The CDR3 covers 15 residues. Germline loops: CDR1 MNHEY, CDR2 SVGAGI. Trimming stripped 0 bases from V and 7 bases from J, with 16 bases between. The CDR3 region is CASSYSQGTFGEQYF. Here the CDR3 DNA reads TGTGCCAGCAGTTACTCCCAGGGGACCTTTGGGGAGCAGTACTTC.

This clone was counted a few times. This chain joins TRBV30 and TRBJ2-7; no reliable D call. Trimming stripped 3 bases from V and 2 bases from J, with 5 bases between. The CDR3 is 11 amino acids. In germline, CDR1 is GTSNPN, CDR2 SVGIG (reference sequence). CDR3 bases: TGTGCCTGGAGCGTTACCTACGAGCAGTACTTC. It yields the protein CAWSVTYEQYF.

This chain links TRBV5-4 with TRBJ2-5; the match to TRBD2 covers 8 bases. The J call could be wrong; TRBJ2-7 is a better fit for the DNA end. CDR1 and CDR2 (germline): SGHNT, YYREEE (reference sequence). This CDR3 comprises 15 residues. The CDR3 nucleotides are TGTGCCAGCAGCTTGGTAGGGACTAGTCAAGGCGAGCAGTACTTC. Amino acids: CASSLVGTSQGEQYF.

The chain is built from TRBV19 and TRBJ1-1; TRBD1 aligns across 9 bases. Germline values: CDR1 LNHDA, CDR2 SQIVND (reference sequence). CDR3 length: 13 amino acids. Germline trimming cut 6 bases from V and 8 bases from J; bases unmatched to any gene: 7. CDR3 nucleotides: TGTGCCAGTAGCACACAGGGGGCTATGGAAGCTTTCTTT. Translating gives CASSTQGAMEAFF. The full variable domain, its missing parts supplied by reference TRBV19 and TRBJ1-1, is DGGITQSPKYLFRKEGQNVTLSCEQNLNHDAMYWYRQDPGQGLRLIYYSQIVNDFQKGDIAEGYSVSREKKESFPLTVTSAQKNPTAFYLCASSTQGAMEAFFGQGTRLTVV.

V and J are TRBV4-3 and TRBJ2-5, with a tentative D call TRBD2 (6 bases). The J call is uncertain, as TRBJ2-7 better fits the DNA end. The CDR3 is 15 amino acids. The germline CDR1 and CDR2 sequences are LGHNA and YSLEER. The CDR3 loop is CASSQDWGDPYEQYF. The CDR3, as DNA: TGCGCCAGCAGCCAAGATTGGGGGGACCCCTACGAGCAGTACTTC.

The V call is TRBV27, the J call TRBJ2-3; D not resolved. Germline V lookup: CDR1 MNHEY, CDR2 SMNVEV (reference sequence). There are 14 residues in the CDR3. The V gene lost 3 bases and the J gene lost 6 bases, with 13 bases spanning the gap. The DNA of the CDR3 is TGTGCCAGCAGTTTTACAAACCTGCCGGATACGCAGTATTTT. It is translated as CASSFTNLPDTQYF.

V is TRBV25-1 and J is TRBJ2-3; 10 nucleotides line up with TRBD1. CDR3 length: 14 amino acids. The junction had 3 bases not matched to a gene; V was cut back by 5 bases and J by 4 bases. The germline CDR1 and CDR2 sequences are MGHDK and SYGVNS. The CDR3 protein is CASSRGQGPDTQYF. In DNA form, the CDR3 reads TGTGCCAGCAGTAGGGGACAGGGGCCAGATACGCAGTATTTT. The whole variable domain, remainder taken from reference TRBV25-1 and TRBJ2-3, is EADIYQTPRYLVIGTGKKITLECSQTMGHDKMYWYQQDPGMELHLIHYSYGVNSTEKGDLSSESTVSRIRTEHFPLTLESARPSHTSQYLCASSRGQGPDTQYFGPGTRLTVL.

A few counts support this clone. The chain links TRBV5-6 to TRBJ2-6; D is unclear. The ends were cut back, 0 bases at V and 4 bases at J, with 11 bases in the middle. The CDR3 extends over 16 amino acids. Germline CDR1 SGHDT, CDR2 YYEEEE. CDR3 in amino acids: CASSLAGSIGANVLTF. The CDR3 DNA is TGTGCCAGCAGCTTGGCCGGGTCTATAGGGGCCAACGTCCTGACTTTC. Together with reference TRBV5-6 and TRBJ2-6, the CDR3 gives the full variable domain: DAGVTQSPTHLIKTRGQQVTLRCSPKSGHDTVSWYQQALGQGPQFIFQYYEEEERQRGNFPDRFSGHQFPNYSSELNVNALLLGDSALYLCASSLAGSIGANVLTFGAGSRLTVL.

This chain uses TRBV15 with TRBJ1-2; D may be TRBD1 (5 bases). The CDR3 is 13 amino acids. Per germline, CDR1 LNHNV and CDR2 YYDKDF (reference sequence). V gave up 0 bases and J gave up 3 bases, with 5 bases separating them. In DNA form, the CDR3 reads TGTGCCACCAGCAGAGACAGGGACTATGGCTACACCTTC. Translated, it gives CATSRDRDYGYTF.

This chain uses TRBV5-8 with TRBJ2-1; tentative D call: TRBD2 (5 bases). CDR1 SGHTS and CDR2 YDEGEE come from the germline V gene. The V gene lost 9 bases and the J gene lost 4 bases, with 11 bases spanning the gap. The CDR3 is 12 amino acids. Here the CDR3 reads CANGVPYNEQFF. As DNA, the CDR3 is TGTGCCAACGGGGTACCGTACAATGAGCAGTTCTTC.

The chain employs TRBV18 and TRBJ1-1; D remains unclear. Germline CDR1 is KGHSH and CDR2 is LQKENI. Deletions cut 1 base from V and 7 bases from J, with 10 bases between. CDR3 length: 13 amino acids. Written as DNA, the CDR3 is TGTGCCAGCTCACCACTCGAGACTGTTGAAGCTTTCTTT. Translation: CASSPLETVEAFF.

This chain links TRBV5-4 with TRBJ2-3, with 11 bases fitting TRBD1. Germline CDR1 SGHNT, CDR2 YYREEE (reference sequence). V shed 4 bases and J 1 base; nucleotides not matched to a gene: 2. This CDR3 has 15 residues. The CDR3 nucleotides are TGTGCCAGCAGCCCGGACAGGGGGCGCACAGATACGCAGTATTTT. Translated, it gives CASSPDRGRTDTQYF.

The chain carries TRBV7-8 and TRBJ1-5; 11 positions agree with TRBD1. Trimming at V came to 4 bases and at J to 4 bases, leaving 6 bases not matched to a gene. In germline, CDR1 is SGHVS, CDR2 FQNEAQ. The CDR3 runs to 16 residues. The CDR3 protein is CASSSGTGGANQPQHF. DNA for the CDR3: TGTGCCAGCAGCTCCGGGACAGGGGGGGCGAATCAGCCCCAGCATTTT.

V usage is TRBV7-2 and J usage is TRBJ1-5; D gene unclear. CDR3 size: 13 residues. The germline CDR1 and CDR2 sequences are SGHTA and FQGNSA. V shed 5 bases and J shed 9 bases, with 14 bases lying between them. The CDR3 sequence is CASSRDRVGPQHF. The CDR3 DNA reads as TGTGCCAGCAGCCGAGACCGGGTGGGGCCCCAGCATTTT.

This sequence joins TRBV5-1 and TRBJ2-7; the D is unclear. The CDR3 has 11 residues. V was pared by 3 bases and J by 4 bases, with 5 bases between. Looked up from germline, CDR1 is SGHRS and CDR2 is YFSETQ. Written as DNA, the CDR3 is TGCGCCAGCAGCTCCTTATACGAGCAGTACTTC. It encodes CASSSLYEQYF.

J is TRBJ1-6 and V is TRBV15; D perhaps matches TRBD1 (6 bases). The CDR3 runs 14 residues. The germline V gene encodes CDR1 LNHNV and CDR2 YYDKDF (reference sequence). V was clipped by 5 bases and J by 10 bases, with 15 bases between them. CDR3 nucleotide sequence: TGTGCCACCAGCGGAAGGACAGACGGCTCACCCCTCCACTTT. The encoded protein is CATSGRTDGSPLHF.

For this clone: Since the CDR3 does not end with the conserved phenylalanine or tryptophan, this likely comes from a read error. This sequence joins TRBV5-6 and TRBJ1-2, with 9 bases matching TRBD1. V was clipped by 4 bases and J by 4 bases; unmatched bases: 11. This CDR3 has 16 amino acids. The germline CDR1 and CDR2 sequences are SGHDT and YYEEEE. The CDR3 region has the DNA TGTGCCAGCAGCCCCCGGGACAGGGCTCCATTCTATGGCTACACCCTC. Translating it yields CASSPRDRAPFYGYTL.

The genes are TRBV29-1 and TRBJ1-1, with D perhaps TRBD1 (5 bases). Per germline, CDR1 SQVTM and CDR2 ANQGSEA. The CDR3 covers 13 residues. Trimming pared 8 bases from V and 4 bases from J, leaving 17 bases between. This CDR3 is CSLSWGRGTEAFF. CDR3 nucleotide sequence: TGCAGCCTAAGCTGGGGGAGGGGCACTGAAGCTTTCTTT.

The V and J genes are TRBV29-1 and TRBJ2-1; maybe TRBD2 (6 bases). This CDR3 spans 14 amino acids. V dropped 3 bases and J dropped 2 bases, with 11 bases sitting between them. CDR1 is SQVTM and CDR2 is ANQGSEA in the germline V gene. The CDR3 region is CSVDAGIAYNEQFF. In nucleotides, the CDR3 is TGCAGCGTTGACGCGGGGATAGCCTACAATGAGCAGTTCTTC.